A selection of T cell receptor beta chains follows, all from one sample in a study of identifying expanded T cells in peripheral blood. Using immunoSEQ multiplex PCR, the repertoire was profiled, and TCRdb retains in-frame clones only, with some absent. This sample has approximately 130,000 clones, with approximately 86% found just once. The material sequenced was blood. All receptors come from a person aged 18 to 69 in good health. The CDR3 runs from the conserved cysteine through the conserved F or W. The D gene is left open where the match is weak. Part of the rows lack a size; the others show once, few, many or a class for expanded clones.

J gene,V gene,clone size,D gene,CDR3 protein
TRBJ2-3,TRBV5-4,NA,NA,CASSLEGVVADTQYF
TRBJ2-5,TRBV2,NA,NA,CASRGDPGETQYF
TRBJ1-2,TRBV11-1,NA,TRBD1,CASSLGQGWGYTF
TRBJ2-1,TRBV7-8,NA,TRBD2,CASSPLAGYNEQFF
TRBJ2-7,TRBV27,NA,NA,CASSARTGYEQYF
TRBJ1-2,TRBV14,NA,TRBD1,CASSQRDRGSGYTF
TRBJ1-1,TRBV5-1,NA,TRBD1,CASRLGTAEAFF
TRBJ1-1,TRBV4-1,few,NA,CASSQEGFVNTEAFF
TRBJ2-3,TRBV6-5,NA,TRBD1,CASRRTGRTDTQYF
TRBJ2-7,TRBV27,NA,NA,CASSSLRGPYEQYF
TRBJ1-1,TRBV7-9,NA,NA,CASSPALAGMDEAFF
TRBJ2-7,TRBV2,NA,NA,CASSESDIYEQYF
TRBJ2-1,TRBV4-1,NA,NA,CASSQDENNEQFF
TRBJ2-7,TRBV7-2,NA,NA,CASSHSEYEQYF
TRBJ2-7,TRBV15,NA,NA,CATSRDTRYEQYF
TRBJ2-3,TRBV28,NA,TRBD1,CASSKRQGGYTQYF
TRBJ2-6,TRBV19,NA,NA,CASSIGVPGANVLTF
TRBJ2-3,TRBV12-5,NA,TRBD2,CASGFRLAGASSTDTQYF
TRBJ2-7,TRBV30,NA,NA,CAWSVGMGGQYF
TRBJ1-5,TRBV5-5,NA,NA,CASSLAWGGDSHQPQHF
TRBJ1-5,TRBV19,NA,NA,CASSIFQAGWSNQPQHF
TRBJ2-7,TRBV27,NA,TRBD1,CASSHRGYSYEQYF
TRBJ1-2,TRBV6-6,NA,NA,CASTNLGGVGRYGYTF
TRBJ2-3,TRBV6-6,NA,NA,CASSYSERGTDTQYF
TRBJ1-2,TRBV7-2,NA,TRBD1,CASSPGQGPYGYTF
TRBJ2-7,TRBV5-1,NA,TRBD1,CASSVTQGTHEQYF
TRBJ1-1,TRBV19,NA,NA,CASSKVRSNTEAFF
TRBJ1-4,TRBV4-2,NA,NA,CASRDGQIGDEKLFF
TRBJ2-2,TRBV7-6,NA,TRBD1,CASSLESGTVTGELFF
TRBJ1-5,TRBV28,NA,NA,CASRRTDAQPQHF
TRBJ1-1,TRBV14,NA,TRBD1,CASSLHRDRVGTEAFF
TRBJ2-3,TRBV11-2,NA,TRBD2,CASSLGSSGSADTQYF
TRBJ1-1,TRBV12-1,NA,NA,CASSKPGPQEETEAFF
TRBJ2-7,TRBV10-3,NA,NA,CAISESQVYEQYF
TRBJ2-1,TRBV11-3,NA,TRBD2,CASSPQGSGRAYNEQFF
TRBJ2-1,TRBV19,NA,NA,CASSSQGDWNEQFF
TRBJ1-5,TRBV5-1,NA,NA,CASSLARDQPQHF
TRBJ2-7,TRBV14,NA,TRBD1,CASSQRQGRSEQYF
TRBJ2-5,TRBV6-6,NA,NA,CASSPGLRYQETQYF
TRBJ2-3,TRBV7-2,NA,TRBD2,CASSLLGLAGAIDTQYF
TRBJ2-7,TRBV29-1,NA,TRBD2,CSAMTSGSGEQYF
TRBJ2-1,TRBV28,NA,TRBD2,CASRQGTSGRVSSYNEQFF
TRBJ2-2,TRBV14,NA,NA,CASSQAGATPGELFF
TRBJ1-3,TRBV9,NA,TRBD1,CASSVTPTGRSNTIYF
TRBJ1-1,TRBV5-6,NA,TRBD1,CASSLVSDRDEAFF
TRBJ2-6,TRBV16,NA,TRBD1,CASSDREIAGANVLTF
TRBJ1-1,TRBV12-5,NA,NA,CASGLSGNTEAFF
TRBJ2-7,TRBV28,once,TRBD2,CASSGTSGRILYEQYF
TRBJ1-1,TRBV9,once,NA,CASSVTSRDTEAFF
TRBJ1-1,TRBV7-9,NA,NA,CASSPWTAPNTEAFF
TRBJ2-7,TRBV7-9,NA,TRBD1,CASSLYKHDRGDEQYF
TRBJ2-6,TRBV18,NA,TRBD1,CASSDRDGANVLTF
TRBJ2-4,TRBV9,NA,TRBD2,CASSAEGLAENIQYF
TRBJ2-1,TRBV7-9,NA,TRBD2,CASSSLAGDNEQFF